The rows below give T cell receptor beta chains drawn from one sample of a study of shared clonotypes between healthy human individuals. Libraries were prepared by immunoSEQ multiplex PCR; TCRdb keeps only in-frame clonotypes and omits some of them. The table shows 980,000 or so clones, with less than 85% occurring only once. Sample: memory CD4+ T cells sorted from blood. The source of these receptors is a man younger than 35 in good health. Both conserved end residues are part of each CDR3. A D gene is named only where the DNA matches it firmly. Only some rows state a clone size, as once, few, many or a class for expanded clones.

D	J	size	V	CDR3	DNA
-	TRBJ2-3	-	TRBV7-8	CASSPHSSTDTQYF	TGTGCCAGCAGCCCCCATTCGAGCACAGATACGCAGTATTTT
-	TRBJ2-3	-	TRBV5-1	CASSLGIVGAPQYF	TGCGCCAGCAGCTTGGGCATTGTGGGTGCCCCGCAGTATTTT
TRBD2	TRBJ2-3	once	TRBV25-1	CASRGSGRFADTQYF	TGTGCCAGCAGGGGTAGCGGGAGGTTCGCAGATACGCAGTATTTT
-	TRBJ2-1	-	TRBV6-5	CASSYNRGGNEQFF	TGTGCCAGCAGTTATAACAGGGGAGGGAATGAGCAGTTCTTC
-	TRBJ1-1	-	TRBV27	CASSLYPGSEAFF	TGTGCCAGCAGTTTATACCCAGGGAGTGAAGCTTTCTTT
-	TRBJ1-1	few	TRBV7-9	CASSLEPAPLAFF	TGTGCCAGCAGCTTAGAGCCAGCCCCTTTGGCTTTCTTT
-	TRBJ1-1	-	TRBV7-9	CASSRGVVEEAFF	TGTGCCAGCAGTCGCGGGGTGGTAGAAGAAGCTTTCTTT
-	TRBJ2-7	-	TRBV9	CASSPQSGGINYEQYF	TGTGCCAGCAGCCCACAAAGTGGGGGGATCAACTACGAGCAGTACTTC
-	TRBJ2-6	-	TRBV7-2	CASSFASGANVLTF	TGTGCCAGCAGCTTCGCCTCTGGGGCCAACGTCCTGACTTTC
-	TRBJ2-1	-	TRBV19	CASSIEARYEQFF	TGTGCCAGTAGTATAGAGGCTAGGTATGAGCAGTTCTTC
-	TRBJ1-1	-	TRBV9	CASSVRPGDTEAFF	TGTGCCAGCAGCGTTCGCCCGGGGGACACTGAAGCTTTCTTT
-	TRBJ2-1	-	TRBV9	CASSAPGTGLEEQFF	TGTGCCAGCAGCGCTCCGGGAACGGGCCTCGAGGAGCAGTTCTTC
TRBD2	TRBJ2-7	-	TRBV27	CASSRTSGGYEQYF	TGTGCCAGCAGTAGAACTAGCGGGGGGTACGAGCAGTACTTC
-	TRBJ2-7	-	TRBV10-1	CASGVTKVSYEQYF	TGCGCCAGCGGGGTGACAAAGGTCTCCTACGAGCAGTACTTC
TRBD1	TRBJ1-2	-	TRBV5-1	CASSRQGASYGYTF	TGCGCCAGCAGCCGGCAGGGGGCCAGCTATGGCTACACCTTC
-	TRBJ1-2	-	TRBV21-1	CASSKGGDREKYGYTF	TGTGCCAGCAGCAAAGGAGGGGACAGGGAAAAATATGGCTACACCTTC
-	TRBJ1-1	few	TRBV27	CASRTRQIQNTEAFF	TGTGCCAGCAGAACTCGACAGATCCAGAACACTGAAGCTTTCTTT
TRBD2	TRBJ2-3	-	TRBV7-9	CASSLAPLAGGSKQYF	TGTGCCAGCAGCTTAGCCCCATTAGCGGGAGGGTCTAAGCAGTATTTT
-	TRBJ1-3	-	TRBV6-6	CASTPKGGNTIYF	TGTGCCAGCACCCCAAAAGGGGGAAACACCATATATTTT
TRBD1	TRBJ2-2	few	TRBV28	CASSLRDRDTGELFF	TGTGCCAGCAGTTTAAGGGACAGGGACACCGGGGAGCTGTTTTTT
TRBD1	TRBJ2-7	many	TRBV7-2	CASSLIGQGAYEQYF	TGTGCCAGCAGCTTAATTGGACAGGGGGCCTACGAGCAGTACTTC
-	TRBJ1-5	few	TRBV29-1	CSVGGGGQPQHF	TGCAGCGTTGGTGGAGGAGGTCAGCCCCAGCATTTT
-	TRBJ2-7	-	TRBV5-1	CASSAAGHEQYF	TGCGCCAGCAGCGCCGCAGGGCACGAGCAGTACTTC